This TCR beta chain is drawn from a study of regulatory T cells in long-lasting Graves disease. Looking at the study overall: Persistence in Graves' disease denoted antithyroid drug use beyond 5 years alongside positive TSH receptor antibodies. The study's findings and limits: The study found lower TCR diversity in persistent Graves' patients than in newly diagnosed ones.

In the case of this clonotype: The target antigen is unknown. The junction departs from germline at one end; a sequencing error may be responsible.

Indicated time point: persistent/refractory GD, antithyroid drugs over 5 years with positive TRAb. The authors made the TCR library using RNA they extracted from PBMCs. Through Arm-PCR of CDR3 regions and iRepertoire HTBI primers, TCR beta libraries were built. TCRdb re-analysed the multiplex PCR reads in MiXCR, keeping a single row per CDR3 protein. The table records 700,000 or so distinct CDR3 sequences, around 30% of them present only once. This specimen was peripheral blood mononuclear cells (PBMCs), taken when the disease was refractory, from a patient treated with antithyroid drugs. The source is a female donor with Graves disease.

CDR3 amino acids: CASSSFSWGGNTF. CDR3 nucleotide sequence: TGTGCCAGCAGTTCTTTTTCGTGGGGTGGCAACACCTTC. This chain uses TRBV28 with TRBJ1-2; D gene unclear. In germline, CDR1 is MDHEN, CDR2 SYDVKM. This CDR3 has 13 amino acids.